The 10 T cell receptor beta chains below all came from one sample that was sequenced in a study of a mutant IDH1 vaccine in newly diagnosed glioma (dated by TCRdb to the early 2020s). Library preparation used the immunoSEQ multiplex PCR assay. TCRdb re-hosts the immuneACCESS table, in-frame sequences only. Its copies lack some clones; in the studies checked, an unresolved V gene accounts for under half of them, and the cause for the rest is not known. The sample contains roughly 50,000 clones, around 78% of them found a single time. The ten largest clones represent about 2% of the sample. Per the publication, the time point label means: week 5, during vaccination. A 20-mer mutant IDH1 peptide at 300 micrograms in Montanide made up each vaccine dose, which was injected subcutaneously together with topical imiquimod. Their antigens remain unidentified. Sequences were derived from PBMCs, sampled from a glioma patient whose treatment included an IDH1 peptide vaccine. All receptors derive from a woman aged 40 to 49 with glioma.

Only one count was recorded for this clone. J is TRBJ1-1 and V is TRBV6-6; 8 bases are a match to TRBD1. Trimming cost V 2 bases and J 4 bases; bases outside gene matches: 0. This CDR3 contains 13 residues. Germline V gives CDR1 MNHNY, CDR2 SVGAGI (reference sequence). CDR3 sequence: CASSYGQGTEAFF. The CDR3 DNA reads TGTGCCAGCAGTTACGGACAGGGCACTGAAGCTTTCTTT.

The chain employs TRBV30 and TRBJ2-7; the match to TRBD1 covers 8 bases. The ends lost 3 bases at V and 9 bases at J; junction bases unmatched: 4. The CDR3 length is 11 residues. CDR1 is GTSNPN, CDR2 SVGIG, per germline (reference sequence). CDR3 amino acids: CAWSPGGAQYF. CDR3 coding DNA: TGTGCCTGGAGCCCAGGGGGCGCGCAGTACTTC.

The rearrangement links TRBV5-1 to TRBJ2-3, with 8 bases fitting TRBD2. V was pared by 4 bases and J by 2 bases, with 9 bases of the junction left unmatched. CDR1 and CDR2 from the germline V gene are SGHRS and YFSETQ. This CDR3 spans 16 amino acids. The CDR3 reads CASSIGGGSDTDTQYF. The DNA for the CDR3 is TGCGCCAGCAGCATCGGGGGGGGTAGCGACACAGATACGCAGTATTTT.

The CDR3 DNA sequence: TGTGCCAGCGCGAATTTCGGGGAGCTGTTTTTT. Translation: CASANFGELFF. The J gene is TRBJ2-2, the V gene TRBV2; D gene uncertain. Trimming pared 8 bases from V and 7 bases from J, leaving 8 bases between. Germline V gene data show CDR1 as SNHLY and CDR2 as FYNNEI. The CDR3 is made up of 11 amino acids.

The rearrangement uses TRBV7-9 and TRBJ1-4; D gene unclear. Trimming pared 1 base from V and 7 bases from J, leaving 7 bases between. The CDR3 is 13 amino acids. In germline, CDR1 is SEHNR, CDR2 FQNEAQ (reference sequence). CDR3 bases: TGTGCCAGCAGCTTAGGAGGCGTTGAAAAACTGTTTTTT. This encodes CASSLGGVEKLFF.

J is TRBJ2-3 and V is TRBV10-1; D is unclear. V lost 4 bases and J 5 bases, leaving 7 bases between the germline ends. The CDR3 consists of 12 residues. Germline V gives CDR1 WNHNN, CDR2 SYGVQD (reference sequence). CDR3 loop: CASSGLEDTQYF. The CDR3 nucleotides read TGCGCCAGCAGTGGACTGGAAGATACGCAGTATTTT.

The chain couples TRBV6-1 to TRBJ2-3; 9 bases line up with TRBD1. V shed 3 bases and J 5 bases; nucleotides not matched to a gene: 9. Germline CDR1 MNHNS, CDR2 SASEGT. The CDR3 is 16 residues long. The CDR3 DNA reads as TGTGCCAGCAGTGAGGAGAACAGGGGGCATCAAGATACGCAGTATTTT. The encoded protein is CASSEENRGHQDTQYF.

The chain carries TRBV10-3 and TRBJ2-2, with 9 bases fitting TRBD1. Germline V lookup: CDR1 ENHRY, CDR2 SYGVKD. V shed 7 bases and J 2 bases; nucleotides not matched to a gene: 5. This CDR3 has 15 amino acids. The CDR3 region has the DNA TGTGCCATCAATACGGGACAGGGAAACACCGGGGAGCTGTTTTTT. This translates into CAINTGQGNTGELFF.

The chain recombines TRBV6-6 with TRBJ2-7, with 8 bases matching TRBD1. Germline CDR1 MNHNY, CDR2 SVGAGI (reference sequence). The trim removed 5 bases at V and 7 bases at J, leaving 4 bases unmatched. The CDR3 consists of 12 residues. CDR3 nucleotides: TGTGCCAGCAGTCAGGGGGCGGGGGAGCAGTACTTC. Translated: CASSQGAGEQYF.

The chain couples TRBV6-6 to TRBJ2-7; 7 bases agree with TRBD1. Per the germline V gene, CDR1 is MNHNY and CDR2 is SVGAGI (reference sequence). V shed 5 bases, J shed 3 bases, and the junction held 7 bases outside the gene matches. The CDR3 contains 14 residues. The CDR3 loop is CASSTGQRFYEQYF. The CDR3 DNA reads as TGTGCCAGCAGTACGGGACAGAGATTCTACGAGCAGTACTTC.